A single T cell receptor beta chain is shown here with its context. The CDR3 contains 11 residues. From germline, CDR1 is SNHLY and CDR2 FYNNEI. The V gene lost 5 bases and the J gene lost 9 bases, with 8 bases spanning the gap. The data originate from a study of blood T cell repertoires in COVID-19. Sequencing was performed with immunoSEQ multiplex PCR; in TCRdb, only in-frame clones are kept and a portion is missing. This repertoire shows about 130,000 clones, approximately 88% found once; its top ten account for under 15%. Sequenced sample: peripheral blood. The chain is built from TRBV2 and TRBJ2-1; D remains ambiguous. The sequence was collected from a woman aged 30 to 39 who had recovered from COVID-19. The CDR3 loop is CASSQTREQFF. The CDR3 DNA reads as TGTGCCAGCAGTCAGACTCGTGAGCAGTTCTTC.